This T cell receptor (beta chain) derives from a study of PD-1 blockade in classical Hodgkin lymphoma. Libraries were prepared by immunoSEQ multiplex PCR; TCRdb keeps only in-frame clonotypes and omits some of them. The sample shows fewer than 25,000 clones, 83% of them seen only once. Findings and caveats of the study: Patients with a complete response exhibited baseline diversity comparable to newly diagnosed patients. Reasons behind the repertoire differences stay unclear, perhaps disease activity or earlier therapy.

This clone was seen a single time. Antigen specificity is unknown. Time point given: cycle 4 day 1 (C4D1), after more than 5 weeks of nivolumab. Brentuximab vedotin exposure varied among the patients, all of whom had relapsed after autologous stem cell transplantation. Out of thawed PBMCs, magnetic negative selection purified CD4+ T cells. Per germline, CDR1 MGHRA and CDR2 YSYEKL. V was clipped by 0 bases and J by 1 base, with 8 bases between them. The CDR3 consists of 15 residues. This sequence joins TRBV4-1 and TRBJ2-3, with a tentative D call TRBD2 (6 bases). This sample comprised CD4+ T cells from blood, obtained before the fourth cycle of nivolumab. This receptor was taken from a human donor with classical Hodgkin lymphoma. In nucleotides, the CDR3 is TGCGCCAGCAGCCAAGATCCGGGAGGCACAGATACGCAGTATTTT. Its translation: CASSQDPGGTDTQYF.